The 4 T cell receptor beta chains reported below all come from one sample, sequenced in a study of T-cell memory formation after mild COVID-19. One entry per CDR3 protein results from TCRdb running MiXCR on the 5' RACE reads. The profile shows hundreds of thousands of distinct CDR3 sequences, about a fifth of them singletons. The sample comprised PBMCs or a T cell subset sorted from them (not recorded which). The origin of the receptors is an adult woman who had mild COVID-19 (a few samples of this study predate the infection). Cell type and time point are not known.

This clonotype has a handful of counts. The chain has TRBV7-3 and TRBJ1-1; possible D gene TRBD1, 6 bases. The V end was cut by 5 bases, the J end by 3 bases, with 13 bases between. The CDR3 loop spans 14 amino acids. From germline, CDR1 is SGHTA and CDR2 FQGTGA. The CDR3 is CASSKDGGDTEAFF. CDR3 sequence (DNA): TGTGCCAGCAGCAAAGACGGGGGCGACACTGAAGCTTTCTTT.

The chain is built from TRBV11-2 and TRBJ2-4; 11 bases map to TRBD2. V lost 4 bases to trimming and J lost 4 bases; unmatched junction nucleotides: 6. Germline V gene data show CDR1 as SGHAT and CDR2 as FQNNGV. The CDR3 covers 16 residues. The CDR3 bases are TGTGCCAGCAGCTACGATCTAGCGGGGGGAAAAAACATTCAGTACTTC. It is translated as CASSYDLAGGKNIQYF. The full variable domain, rest sourced from reference TRBV11-2 and TRBJ2-4, is EAGVAQSPRYKIIEKRQSVAFWCNPISGHATLYWYQQILGQGPKLLIQFQNNGVVDDSQLPKDRFSAERLKGVDSTLKIQPAKLEDSAVYLCASSYDLAGGKNIQYFGAGTRLSVL.

This clonotype was counted only a few times. The chain recombines TRBV6-1 with TRBJ1-2; 7 bases align to TRBD1. Trimming at V came to 2 bases and at J to 4 bases, leaving 4 bases not matched to a gene. The CDR3 consists of 14 residues. Per germline, CDR1 MNHNS and CDR2 SASEGT. CDR3 nucleotides: TGTGCCAGCAGTGAAAGGGGACAGAGCTATGGCTACACCTTC. Its translation: CASSERGQSYGYTF.

The gene calls are TRBV5-1 and TRBJ2-7, with 7 bases fitting TRBD1. CDR1 is SGHRS, CDR2 YFSETQ, per germline. The CDR3 has 13 amino acids. Unmatched junction bases numbered 7, after V lost 4 bases and J lost 6 bases. The CDR3 bases are TGCGCCAGCAGCCCCGCTTGGGACAGCGAGCAGTACTTC. This sequence encodes CASSPAWDSEQYF.